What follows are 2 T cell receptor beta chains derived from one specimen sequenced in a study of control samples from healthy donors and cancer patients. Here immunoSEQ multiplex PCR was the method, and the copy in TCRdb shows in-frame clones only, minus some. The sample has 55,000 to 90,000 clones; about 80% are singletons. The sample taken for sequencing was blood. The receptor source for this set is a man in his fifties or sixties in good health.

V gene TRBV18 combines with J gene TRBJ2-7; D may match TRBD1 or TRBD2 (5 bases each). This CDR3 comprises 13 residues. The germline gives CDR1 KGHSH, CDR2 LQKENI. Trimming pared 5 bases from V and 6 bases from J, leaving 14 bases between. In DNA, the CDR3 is TGTGCCAGCTCAGCCGGGACCTCAACCGAGCAGTACTTC. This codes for CASSAGTSTEQYF.

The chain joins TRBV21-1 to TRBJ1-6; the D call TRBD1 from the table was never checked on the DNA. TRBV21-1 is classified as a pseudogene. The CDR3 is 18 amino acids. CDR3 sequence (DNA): TGTGCCAGCAGCTCAGGACAGGGAGAATTCTTGGGATACTCACCCCTCCACTTT. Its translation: CASSSGQGEFLGYSPLHF.